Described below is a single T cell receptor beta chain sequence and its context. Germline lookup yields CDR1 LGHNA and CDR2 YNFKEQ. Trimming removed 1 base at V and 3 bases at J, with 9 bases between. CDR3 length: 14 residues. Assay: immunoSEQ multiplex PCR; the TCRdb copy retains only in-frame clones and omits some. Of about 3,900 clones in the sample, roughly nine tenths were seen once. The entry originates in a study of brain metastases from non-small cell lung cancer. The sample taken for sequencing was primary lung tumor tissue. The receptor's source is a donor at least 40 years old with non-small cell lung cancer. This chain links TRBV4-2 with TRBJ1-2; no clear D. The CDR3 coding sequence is TGTGCCAGCAGCCAAGTAGGGAACCACTATGGCTACACCTTC. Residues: CASSQVGNHYGYTF.